This is a list of T cell receptor beta chains from one sample in a study of T cell changes during pregnancy in multiple sclerosis. The method was immunoSEQ multiplex PCR; TCRdb's version includes in-frame clones alone and lacks a portion of them. Of roughly 35,000 clones detected, 90% appear once; the ten largest clones hold about 10%. The sequenced sample was CD8+ T cells from peripheral blood mononuclear cells, obtained before pregnancy. These receptor sequences come from a female donor with multiple sclerosis, enrolled in a pregnancy study. Each CDR3 is given with its conserved first and last residue. The D gene is left open where the match is weak. Clone size appears in some rows only: once, few, many, or a class for an expanded clone.

TRBV4-3	many	TRBJ2-7	TRBD1	TGCGCCAGCGCACAGGGGACAGGGGAATCCTACGAGCAGTACTTC	CASAQGTGESYEQYF
TRBV7-3	NA	TRBJ2-1	NA	TGTGCCAGCAGCTTCGATCTAGGGGTTGATGAGCAGTTCTTC	CASSFDLGVDEQFF
TRBV7-6	once	TRBJ1-1	TRBD1	TGTGCCAGCAGCCCCACCGGGACAGCTCATTTTATGAACACTGAAGCTTTCTTT	CASSPTGTAHFMNTEAFF
TRBV6-1	NA	TRBJ2-5	NA	TGTGCCAGCCTACCTGGCAGGGTCGATTTGGAGACCCAGTACTTC	CASLPGRVDLETQYF
TRBV6-5	NA	TRBJ2-3	TRBD2	TGTGCCAGCAGCGCAACGGCGGCGGGGGGAGATACGCAGTATTTT	CASSATAAGGDTQYF
TRBV6-1	NA	TRBJ2-7	NA	TGTGCCAGCAGTGGCGACAATACCTACGAGCAGTACTTC	CASSGDNTYEQYF
TRBV7-3	NA	TRBJ1-5	NA	TGTGCCAGCAGCCCCTCGGGAGGGGCACAGCCCCAGCATTTT	CASSPSGGAQPQHF
TRBV9	NA	TRBJ2-4	TRBD1	TGTGCCAGCAGCGAGACAGGGGGCGCCAAAAACATTCAGTACTTC	CASSETGGAKNIQYF
TRBV30	NA	TRBJ1-6	NA	TGTGCCTGGAGTCTTGGTCAGGGTGGTTCACCCCTCCACTTT	CAWSLGQGGSPLHF
TRBV4-3	NA	TRBJ1-2	NA	TGCGCCAGCAGCCAGAAGACCGGGAGCGCCTATGGCTACACCTTC	CASSQKTGSAYGYTF
TRBV19	once	TRBJ2-1	TRBD2	TGTGCCAGTAGAGAGCGGGGGGACAGCTCCTACAATGAGCAGTTCTTC	CASRERGDSSYNEQFF
TRBV6-1	NA	TRBJ1-5	NA	TGTGCCAGCAGTGAAGCGGAGGTTCAGCCCCAGCATTTT	CASSEAEVQPQHF
TRBV30	NA	TRBJ2-7	NA	TGTGCCTGGAGTACGCTAGCTTACGAGCAGTACTTC	CAWSTLAYEQYF
TRBV5-4	NA	TRBJ1-1	TRBD1	TGTGCCAGCAGCTGGGGACAGGGAAACACTGAAGCTTTCTTT	CASSWGQGNTEAFF
TRBV7-6	NA	TRBJ1-1	NA	TGTGCCAGCAGCTTAGCGCCAGGAATGAACACTGAAGCTTTCTTT	CASSLAPGMNTEAFF
TRBV4-1	NA	TRBJ2-7	NA	TGCGCCAGCAGCCCGGGACTTTTATACGAGCAGTACTTC	CASSPGLLYEQYF
TRBV9	NA	TRBJ1-1	TRBD1	TGTGCCAGCAGCGCATGGACAGGGGGAGGGACTGAAGCTTTCTTT	CASSAWTGGGTEAFF
TRBV4-3	NA	TRBJ2-5	TRBD2	TGCGCCAGCAGCCAAGATGCGGGGGAAGAGACCCAGTACTTC	CASSQDAGEETQYF
TRBV27	few	TRBJ1-1	NA	TGTGCCAGCACCTACAGGTTGGGGGCGAACACTGAAGCTTTCTTT	CASTYRLGANTEAFF
TRBV13	NA	TRBJ2-5	TRBD2	TGTGCCAGCAGCACCCGGACTAGCAGAGACCAAGAGACCCAGTACTTC	CASSTRTSRDQETQYF
TRBV9	NA	TRBJ1-1	NA	TGTGCCAGCAGCGTTCGCAGAGGTTCTACTGAAGCTTTCTTT	CASSVRRGSTEAFF
TRBV2	NA	TRBJ2-1	NA	TGTGCCAGCAGTGAAGTGTGGCTTGACACCTACAATGAGCAGTTCTTC	CASSEVWLDTYNEQFF
TRBV5-4	NA	TRBJ2-2	TRBD1	TGTGCCAGCAGCTCTGGGACAGGTCACACCGGGGAGCTGTTTTTT	CASSSGTGHTGELFF
TRBV7-2	NA	TRBJ2-3	TRBD2	TGTGCCAGCAGCTGGACTAGCGGGGGGGCCGGAGCAACAGATACGCAGTATTTT	CASSWTSGGAGATDTQYF
TRBV6-5	NA	TRBJ2-1	NA	TGTGCCAGCAGTTACACCTTTTTCAGCTCCTACAATGAGCAGTTCTTC	CASSYTFFSSYNEQFF
TRBV5-1	NA	TRBJ2-7	TRBD1	TGCGCCAGCAGCTCCGTCGGGACAGGGTCCCTCGAGCAGTACTTC	CASSSVGTGSLEQYF
TRBV30	NA	TRBJ1-1	NA	TGTGCCTGGAGTTTCGGGGGAGTCTTCGCTGAAGCTTTCTTT	CAWSFGGVFAEAFF
TRBV30	few	TRBJ1-6	TRBD1	TGTGCCTGGAGTTTGGACAGGGATGCTTCACCCCTCCACTTT	CAWSLDRDASPLHF
TRBV10-2	NA	TRBJ1-5	NA	TGCGCCAGCAGTGAGGTGACAGGAGGCAATCAGCCCCAGCATTTT	CASSEVTGGNQPQHF
TRBV27	NA	TRBJ2-7	NA	TGTGCCAGCAGTTTAGGACAGACCCCCTACGAGCAGTACTTC	CASSLGQTPYEQYF
TRBV7-9	NA	TRBJ2-5	TRBD1	TGTGCCAGCAGCCCAGGACAGGGGGGAGAGACCCAGTACTTC	CASSPGQGGETQYF
TRBV14	NA	TRBJ2-5	NA	TGTGCCAGCAGCCAAGAGGGCGAAGAGACCCAGTACTTC	CASSQEGEETQYF